The subject of this entry is one T cell receptor (beta chain). Random-hexamer reverse transcription was applied to about 0.45 to 1 ug RNA. The amplification used immunoSEQ multiplex PCR on TCR beta CDR3; it spanned 54 Vbeta and 13 Jbeta. TCRdb processed the immunoSEQ multiplex PCR reads anew with MiXCR; each CDR3 protein has one entry. The sample includes over 150,000 distinct CDR3 sequences, 90% to 95% of them seen just once. Germline loops: CDR1 KGHSH, CDR2 LQKENI. CDR3 size: 14 residues. V was pared by 2 bases and J by 4 bases, with 9 bases between. The data derive from a study of CD8 T cells in Susac syndrome. TCR beta was sequenced from blood CD8+ and CD4+ T cells. The authors negatively isolated CD8+ and CD4+ T cells and FACS-enriched TEMRA cells.

The receptor's source is a human donor with multiple sclerosis. The sample comprised CD4+ T cells from PBMCs. The chain combines TRBV18 with TRBJ1-5; D is uncertain. The CDR3 reads CASSPTGRNQPQHF. As DNA, the CDR3 is TGTGCCAGCTCACCAACCGGGCGGAATCAGCCCCAGCATTTT.